These 7 T cell receptor beta chains were sequenced from one sample in a study of blood T cell repertoires in COVID-19. The data were produced by immunoSEQ multiplex PCR, yet TCRdb's version contains in-frame clones alone and is incomplete. The sample lists hundreds of thousands of clones, 85% to 90% occurring once. The sequencing sample was made of peripheral blood. The source is a woman in her thirties or forties who had recovered from COVID-19.

The chain has TRBV12-3 or TRBV12-4 and TRBJ1-5; 9 bases fit TRBD1. The CDR3 runs to 13 residues. Trimming removed 1 base from V and 11 bases from J; junction bases left unmatched: 3. CDR3 loop: CASSLGQGGAQHF. The CDR3 DNA reads TGTGCCAGCAGTTTAGGACAGGGGGGAGCCCAGCATTTT.

The chain has TRBV3-1 (or the pseudogene TRBV3-2) and TRBJ1-2; TRBD1 might be the D (6 bases). V gave up 4 bases and J gave up 2 bases, with 17 bases separating them. The CDR3 length is 16 residues. CDR1 is LGHDT and CDR2 is YNNKEL in the germline V gene (reference sequence). This CDR3 reads CASSLGAGEINYGYTF. CDR3 bases: TGTGCCAGCAGCCTGGGGGCGGGCGAAATAAACTATGGCTACACCTTC.

Worth noting for this clone: Within the sample, other DNA sequences also encode this same CDR3. This CDR3 reads CASSYGGGYGYTF. CDR3 nucleotides: TGTGCCAGCAGTTACGGCGGGGGCTATGGCTACACCTTC. The rearrangement links TRBV6-5 to TRBJ1-2, with a possible D match to TRBD1 (5 bases). The V gene lost 2 bases and the J gene lost 4 bases, with 8 bases spanning the gap. The CDR3 totals 13 residues. Per germline, CDR1 MNHEY and CDR2 SVGAGI.

The chain uses TRBV11-1 and TRBJ1-1; D is unclear. The CDR3 is 15 amino acids. The V and J ends lost 3 bases and 7 bases respectively, with 18 bases between them. Germline V gene lookup returns CDR1 SGHAT and CDR2 FQDESV (reference sequence). DNA of the CDR3: TGTGCCAGCAGCTTGAGGTTTGGAGGATTGGGTGAAGCTTTCTTT. Protein product: CASSLRFGGLGEAFF.

The sample holds a few counts of this clone. This chain connects TRBV7-9 to TRBJ1-2; tentative D call: TRBD1 (5 bases). CDR1 and CDR2 from the germline V gene are SEHNR and FQNEAQ (reference sequence). V shed 5 bases and J shed 3 bases, with 13 bases lying between them. CDR3 length: 14 amino acids. The CDR3 DNA is TGTGCCAGCAGCGCAGTAGGGGTCGACTATGGCTACACCTTC. It is translated as CASSAVGVDYGYTF.

J is TRBJ2-3 and V is TRBV5-4, with D maybe TRBD2 (7 bases). In germline, CDR1 is SGHNT, CDR2 YYREEE (reference sequence). V was cut by 3 bases and J by 5 bases, with 19 bases left in between. The CDR3 has 16 amino acids. CDR3 amino acids: CASSSRFGGPGDTQYF. CDR3 in DNA: TGTGCCAGCAGCTCCAGGTTCGGGGGGCCAGGAGATACGCAGTATTTT.

The chain links TRBV9 to TRBJ2-1, with 10 bases lining up with TRBD2. CDR3 length: 20 residues. Trimming removed 0 bases from V and 0 bases from J; junction bases left unmatched: 12. Germline V lookup: CDR1 SGDLS, CDR2 YYNGEE. In DNA, the CDR3 is TGTGCCAGCAGCGTAGGGGCCGGGCTAGCGGGGGACCGCTCCTACAATGAGCAGTTCTTC. It codes for CASSVGAGLAGDRSYNEQFF.